These T cell receptor beta chains were read from a single sample in a study of T cells expressing NK-cell markers. Each CDR3 protein gets one entry in TCRdb, which reprocessed the 5' RACE reads and gives no DNA. The sample data list 200,000 to 300,000 distinct CDR3 sequences. The sequenced sample was blood T cells: a sorted CD56 or NKG2C T cell subset, CD4+ or CD8+ T cells, or bulk PBMC T cells (not recorded which). These receptors originate from a woman aged 18 to 75 in good health. Both conserved end residues are part of each CDR3.

J gene: TRBJ2-5; V gene: TRBV29-1; CDR3 protein: CSVEGQPQETQYF
J gene: TRBJ2-5; V gene: TRBV7-9; CDR3 protein: CASSYSRGGSQYF
J gene: TRBJ2-1; V gene: TRBV11-2; CDR3 protein: CASSFWVGNEQFF
J gene: TRBJ2-7; V gene: TRBV10-3; CDR3 protein: CAISDGGLPYEQYF
J gene: TRBJ2-5; V gene: TRBV5-1; CDR3 protein: CASSLAKETQYF
J gene: TRBJ2-2; V gene: TRBV6-2/TRBV6-3; CDR3 protein: CASTQTGVTGELFF
J gene: TRBJ2-5; V gene: TRBV15; CDR3 protein: CATSRGPTGGETQYF
J gene: TRBJ2-4; V gene: TRBV11-2; CDR3 protein: CASRKTNIDIQYF
J gene: TRBJ2-5; V gene: TRBV20-1; CDR3 protein: CSAEPGHGQETQYF
J gene: TRBJ2-2; V gene: TRBV5-1; CDR3 protein: CASSFGDRGLFF
J gene: TRBJ2-1; V gene: TRBV5-4; CDR3 protein: CASSSLGGTAYNEQFF
J gene: TRBJ2-3; V gene: TRBV5-1; CDR3 protein: CASGKIGAVERGTDTQYF
J gene: TRBJ2-5; V gene: TRBV28; CDR3 protein: CASSLSGGRRETQYF
J gene: TRBJ2-3; V gene: TRBV5-1; CDR3 protein: CASSLVATKSDTQYF
J gene: TRBJ2-2; V gene: TRBV11-3; CDR3 protein: CASSRYRGSNTGELFF
J gene: TRBJ2-4; V gene: TRBV9; CDR3 protein: CASSVDRGTPRDIQYF